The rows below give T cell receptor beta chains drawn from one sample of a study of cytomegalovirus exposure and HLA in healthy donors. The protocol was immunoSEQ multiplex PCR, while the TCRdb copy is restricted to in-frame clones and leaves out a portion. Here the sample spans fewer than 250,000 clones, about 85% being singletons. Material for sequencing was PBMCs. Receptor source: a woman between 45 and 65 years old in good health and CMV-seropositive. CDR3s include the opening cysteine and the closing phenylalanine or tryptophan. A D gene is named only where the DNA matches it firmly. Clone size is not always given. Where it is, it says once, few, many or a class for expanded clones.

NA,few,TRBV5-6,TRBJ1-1,CASSLGGMEGWDTEAFF,TGTGCCAGCAGCTTGGGGGGCATGGAAGGGTGGGACACTGAAGCTTTCTTT
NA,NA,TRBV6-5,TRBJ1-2,CASRPQGDYGYTF,TGTGCCAGCAGACCACAGGGTGACTATGGCTACACCTTC
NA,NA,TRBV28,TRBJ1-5,CGSSQSNQPQHF,TGCGGGTCTTCGCAAAGCAATCAGCCCCAGCATTTT
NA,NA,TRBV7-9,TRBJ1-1,CASSRGLRDTEAFF,TGTGCCAGCAGCAGGGGCCTTAGGGACACTGAAGCTTTCTTT
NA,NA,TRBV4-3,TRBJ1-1,CASSQDLANTEAFF,TGCGCCAGCAGCCAAGATTTAGCGAACACTGAAGCTTTCTTT
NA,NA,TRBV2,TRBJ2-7,CASRNPSYEQYF,TGTGCCAGCAGGAACCCTTCCTACGAGCAGTACTTC
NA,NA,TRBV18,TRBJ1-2,CASSPSNQAYGYTF,TGTGCCAGCTCACCATCGAATCAGGCCTATGGCTACACCTTC
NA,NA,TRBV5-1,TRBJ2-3,CASRRTGEYTDTQYF,TGCGCCAGCAGGAGAACGGGGGAGTACACAGATACGCAGTATTTT
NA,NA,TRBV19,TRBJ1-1,CASSILVDTEAFF,TGTGCCAGTAGTATACTTGTAGACACTGAAGCTTTCTTT
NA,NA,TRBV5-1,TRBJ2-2,CASSSDTGPGELFF,TGCGCCAGCAGCTCGGATACAGGGCCCGGGGAGCTGTTTTTT
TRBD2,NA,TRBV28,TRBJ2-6,CASSFGAGPSSGANVLTF,TGTGCCAGCAGTTTCGGAGCGGGGCCAAGCTCTGGGGCCAACGTCCTGACTTTC
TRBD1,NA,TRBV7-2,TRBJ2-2,CASSSRRQGANTGELFF,TGTGCCAGCAGCTCTCGTAGACAGGGGGCGAACACCGGGGAGCTGTTTTTT
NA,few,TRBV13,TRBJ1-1,CASGRGGYTEAFF,TGTGCCAGCGGCCGCGGGGGATACACTGAAGCTTTCTTT
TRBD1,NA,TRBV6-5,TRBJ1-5,CASRTRTGGNQPQHF,TGTGCCAGCAGAACCCGGACAGGGGGCAATCAGCCCCAGCATTTT
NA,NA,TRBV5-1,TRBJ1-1,CASSLVGGGTEAFF,TGCGCCAGCAGCTTGGTTGGCGGGGGGACTGAAGCTTTCTTT
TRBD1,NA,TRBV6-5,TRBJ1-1,CASSYDRGLVNTEAFF,TGTGCCAGCAGTTACGACAGGGGTTTGGTGAACACTGAAGCTTTCTTT
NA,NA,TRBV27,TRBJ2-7,CASSLFYGGGSYEQYF,TGTGCCAGCAGTTTATTTTATGGGGGCGGGTCCTACGAGCAGTACTTC